Listed here are 8 T cell receptor beta chains from one sample, sequenced in a study of T cell clones after liver transplantation (dated by TCRdb to the late 2010s). Libraries were made using the immunoSEQ multiplex PCR assay. As stored in TCRdb, this immuneACCESS dataset retains in-frame rearrangements with V and J assigned. A fraction of the clones does not appear; measured against another copy, unresolved V genes explain less than half of the discrepancy, and the remainder lacks a known reason. The sample contains about 120,000 clones, 90% of them found a single time. The ten largest clones represent 0.75% to 0.85% of the sample. This specimen consisted of CD4+ T cells from blood, obtained 12 months after liver transplant. The receptors were gathered from a human patient who received a liver transplant. Following a transplant, some T lymphocytes may have been derived from the graft donor.

The chain has TRBV27 and TRBJ2-1, with 7 nucleotides matching TRBD2. V dropped 6 bases and J dropped 6; count of bases not matched to a gene: 17. CDR1 MNHEY and CDR2 SMNVEV come from the germline V gene (reference sequence). The CDR3 is 17 residues long. This chain's CDR3 is CASSPIFSGRPLNEQFF. For the CDR3, the DNA is TGTGCCAGCAGCCCCATATTTAGCGGGCGCCCTCTCAATGAGCAGTTCTTC.

V and J are TRBV19 and TRBJ2-7; 8 bases agree with TRBD2. Per the germline V gene, CDR1 is LNHDA and CDR2 is SQIVND (reference sequence). V shed 4 bases and J 1 base; nucleotides not matched to a gene: 9. This CDR3 comprises 16 residues. CDR3 sequence reads: CASSNGGRGGSYEQYF. CDR3 bases: TGTGCCAGTAGTAACGGAGGTCGGGGGGGATCCTACGAGCAGTACTTC.

The CDR3 DNA sequence: TGTGCCAGCAGCTTACGGCAGGGTGAAGGGGCTGAAGCTTTCTTT. This sequence encodes CASSLRQGEGAEAFF. The V call is TRBV7-9, the J call TRBJ1-1; TRBD1 might be the D (5 bases). The germline CDR1 and CDR2 sequences are SEHNR and FQNEAQ (reference sequence). Trimming took 2 bases from V and 6 from J, leaving 16 bases between them. This CDR3 comprises 15 residues.

This clone has only one observation. This sequence joins TRBV27 and TRBJ1-2, with TRBD1 matching over 8 bases. CDR1 and CDR2 (germline): MNHEY, SMNVEV (reference sequence). This CDR3 spans 11 amino acids. The V gene end was trimmed by 6 bases and the J gene end by 8 bases; junction bases not matched to a gene: 2. CDR3 loop: CASRTGDGYTF. CDR3 bases: TGTGCCAGCAGGACAGGGGACGGCTACACCTTC.

This clone was seen only once. V usage is TRBV28 and J usage is TRBJ2-1; D gene uncertain. The V gene lost 4 bases and the J gene lost 8 bases, with 12 bases spanning the gap. CDR1 and CDR2 from the germline V gene are MDHEN and SYDVKM. The CDR3 contains 13 residues. In DNA form, the CDR3 reads TGTGCCAGCAGTTCAAGGCCAGTCCATGAGCAGTTCTTC. Encoded protein: CASSSRPVHEQFF. Combining the CDR3 with reference TRBV28 and TRBJ2-1 gives the whole variable domain DVKVTQSSRYLVKRTGEKVFLECVQDMDHENMFWYRQDPGLGLRLIYFSYDVKMKEKGDIPEGYSVSREKKERFSLILESASTNQTSMYLCASSSRPVHEQFFGPGTRLTVL.

The chain recombines TRBV28 with TRBJ1-2; 8 positions match TRBD1. Trimming removed 5 bases from V and 0 bases from J; junction bases left unmatched: 8. The germline gives CDR1 MDHEN, CDR2 SYDVKM. The CDR3 is 16 residues long. CDR3 bases: TGTGCCAGCAGTCCTGACAGGGGACTAGCTAACTATGGCTACACCTTC. It yields the protein CASSPDRGLANYGYTF.

The rearrangement uses TRBV19 and TRBJ1-5, with D possibly being TRBD1 (6 bases). This CDR3 comprises 17 residues. Germline values: CDR1 LNHDA, CDR2 SQIVND (reference sequence). V lost 5 bases and J 0 bases, leaving 17 bases between the germline ends. Here the CDR3 DNA reads TGTGCCAGTAGTGCTATCCAGGGGACATATAGCAATCAGCCCCAGCATTTT. This gives the protein CASSAIQGTYSNQPQHF.

The chain is built from TRBV11-3 and TRBJ1-1; no clear D gene. The CDR3 is made up of 16 amino acids. The V gene lost 2 bases and the J gene lost 1 base, with 14 bases spanning the gap. Germline values: CDR1 SGHNT, CDR2 YENEEA. CDR3 DNA: TGTGCCAGCAGCTTAACCCCCAAGGCTACGAACACTGAAGCTTTCTTT. It translates to CASSLTPKATNTEAFF.